Below are 28 T cell receptor beta chains sequenced from a single sample in a study of T cell changes during pregnancy in multiple sclerosis. Sequencing used immunoSEQ multiplex PCR; TCRdb keeps in-frame clones, though not all of them. This table has about 36,000 clones, roughly 92% appearing once. The sample comprised PBMCs (not recorded whether the cells were cultured). The source of these receptors is a female donor with multiple sclerosis, enrolled in a pregnancy study.

The V call is TRBV6-5, the J call TRBJ2-7; 7 bases align to TRBD2. Germline loops: CDR1 MNHEY, CDR2 SVGAGI. The CDR3 consists of 14 residues. J was trimmed by 3 bases and V by 0 bases; bases with no gene match: 2. The CDR3 DNA reads TGTGCCAGCAGTTACTCGGGGGGGAGCTACGAGCAGTACTTC. Protein product: CASSYSGGSYEQYF.

The J gene is TRBJ1-2, the V gene TRBV6-4; 11 positions agree with TRBD1. Per the germline V gene, CDR1 is MRHNA and CDR2 is SNTAGT. Trimming took 3 bases from V and 5 from J; bases not matched to a gene: 2. This CDR3 has 14 residues. CDR3 coding DNA: TGTGCCAGCAGTGAAGGGACAGGGGGATATGGCTACACCTTC. Translated: CASSEGTGGYGYTF.

This clone was found once. CDR3 loop: CSVGASGRSYNEQFF. The CDR3 DNA reads as TGCAGCGTTGGGGCTAGCGGACGCTCCTACAATGAGCAGTTCTTC. The chain combines TRBV29-1 with TRBJ2-1; TRBD2 aligns across 7 bases. The CDR3 spans 15 residues. Germline trimming cut 4 bases from V and 0 bases from J; bases unmatched to any gene: 6. The germline V gene encodes CDR1 SQVTM and CDR2 ANQGSEA.

This clone was counted once. The CDR3 loop reads CASSQLGQGRTEAFF. CDR3 DNA sequence: TGTGCCAGCAGCCAACTGGGACAGGGGCGCACTGAAGCTTTCTTT. This chain links TRBV7-3 with TRBJ1-1; TRBD1 matches 10 bases. The germline gives CDR1 SGHTA, CDR2 FQGTGA. The V and J ends lost 5 bases and 4 bases, in that order; junction bases with no gene match: 7. The CDR3 loop spans 15 amino acids.

V usage is TRBV28 and J usage is TRBJ1-2; the D gene is possibly TRBD1 (5 bases). V was clipped by 2 bases and J by 8 bases, with 9 bases between them. The CDR3 extends over 12 amino acids. Looked up from germline, CDR1 is MDHEN and CDR2 is SYDVKM. CDR3 residues: CASSLRQGGYTF. The CDR3 nucleotides are TGTGCCAGCAGTTTAAGGCAGGGCGGCTACACCTTC.

The genes are TRBV6-5 and TRBJ2-7; D is perhaps TRBD2 (6 bases). The V and J ends lost 8 bases and 2 bases respectively, with 10 bases between them. This CDR3 has 12 amino acids. CDR1 and CDR2 from the germline V gene are MNHEY and SVGAGI. CDR3 coding DNA: TGTGCCAGCGGGCGGGGTCCCTACGAGCAGTACTTC. Its translation is CASGRGPYEQYF.

The chain combines TRBV6-1 with TRBJ2-5; no firm D call. The CDR3 length is 14 residues. CDR1 is MNHNS and CDR2 is SASEGT in the germline V gene. Trimming stripped 6 bases from V and 0 bases from J, with 11 bases between. The chain's CDR3 is CASSLLEDQETQYF. CDR3 bases: TGTGCCAGCAGCCTACTCGAAGACCAAGAGACCCAGTACTTC.

The genes are TRBV7-9 and TRBJ2-3; D is unclear. This CDR3 has 14 amino acids. Trimming removed 5 bases at V and 4 bases at J, with 13 bases between. CDR1 and CDR2 (germline): SEHNR, FQNEAQ (reference sequence). The CDR3 protein is CASSPFRSADTQYF. The DNA of the CDR3 is TGTGCCAGCAGCCCTTTCCGGTCCGCAGATACGCAGTATTTT.

This clone appeared a single time. CDR3 region: CASTGRWQGWTNEKLFF. The CDR3 DNA sequence: TGTGCCAGCACCGGGCGATGGCAGGGGTGGACTAATGAAAAACTGTTTTTT. The rearrangement joins TRBV25-1 to TRBJ1-4; perhaps TRBD1 as D (6 bases). This CDR3 region has 17 residues. V lost 7 bases to trimming and J lost 2 bases, with 20 bases between them. Germline CDR1 and CDR2: MGHDK and SYGVNS.

This clone came up once. The junction does not match germline at one end; this may be a read error. V and J are TRBV28 and TRBJ1-2; the match to TRBD1 covers 7 bases. CDR3 length: 11 residues. CDR1 and CDR2 (germline): MDHEN, SYDVKM. CDR3 protein: CASSDDPGQFF. CDR3 nucleotides: TGTGCCAGCAGTGATGATCCGGGACAGTTTTTC.

The J gene is TRBJ1-1, the V gene TRBV5-6, with D hard to call. CDR3 length: 14 residues. Trimming pared 0 bases from V and 3 bases from J, leaving 9 bases between. Germline CDR1 reads SGHDT; CDR2 reads YYEEEE. The CDR3 region is CASSLAGVHTEAFF. Written as DNA, the CDR3 is TGTGCCAGCAGCTTGGCCGGGGTTCACACTGAAGCTTTCTTT.

The gene calls are TRBV15 and TRBJ2-1; 12 bases align to TRBD2. From germline, CDR1 is LNHNV and CDR2 YYDKDF (reference sequence). With V trimmed by 0 bases and J by 5 bases, 8 bases remained unmatched. This CDR3 is built from 18 residues. The CDR3 is CATSRDPTSGRYDNEQFF. The DNA for the CDR3 is TGTGCCACCAGCAGAGATCCCACTAGCGGGAGGTACGACAATGAGCAGTTCTTC.

This sequence joins TRBV6-5 and TRBJ2-3; D is undetermined. The CDR3 consists of 15 residues. V was trimmed by 0 bases and J by 2 bases, leaving 9 bases between them. The V gene's germline CDR1 is MNHEY and CDR2 SVGAGI. CDR3 in amino acids: CASSYSNGNTDTQYF. CDR3 nucleotides: TGTGCCAGCAGTTACTCGAATGGGAACACAGATACGCAGTATTTT.

The chain couples TRBV2 to TRBJ2-2; 7 bases line up with TRBD2. The CDR3 contains 17 residues. Germline V gives CDR1 SNHLY, CDR2 FYNNEI. V lost 0 bases and J lost 1; bases outside the gene matches: 5. The CDR3 nucleotides are TGTGCCAGCAGTGAAGCGCAGGCTAGCGGGAACACCGGGGAGCTGTTTTTT. It codes for CASSEAQASGNTGELFF.

The rearrangement uses TRBV27 and TRBJ1-2; a possible D gene is TRBD1 (5 bases). The CDR3 contains 12 residues. Trimming removed 4 bases from V and 7 bases from J, with 10 bases in between. Germline values: CDR1 MNHEY, CDR2 SMNVEV (reference sequence). CDR3 nucleotide sequence: TGTGCCAGCAGTTCTGGGGGGATTGGCTACACCTTC. Residues: CASSSGGIGYTF.

This rearrangement joins TRBV7-2 to TRBJ1-2, with D perhaps matching TRBD1 (6 bases). The V gene lost 4 bases and the J gene lost 0 bases, with 15 bases spanning the gap. The CDR3 spans 16 residues. The germline V gene encodes CDR1 SGHTA and CDR2 FQGNSA. The CDR3 sequence is CASSSPRDIANYGYTF. The CDR3 coding sequence is TGTGCCAGCAGCTCTCCCCGGGACATAGCTAACTATGGCTACACCTTC.

The gene calls are TRBV19 and TRBJ1-1; TRBD1 matches 9 bases. The CDR3 sequence is 13 residues long. CDR1 is LNHDA and CDR2 is SQIVND in the germline V gene (reference sequence). After removal of 10 bases from V and 7 bases from J, the junction contained 10 bases not matched to a gene. The CDR3 here is CATRRTGVVEAFF. Written as DNA, the CDR3 is TGTGCCACCCGGCGGACAGGGGTTGTTGAAGCTTTCTTT.

The chain carries TRBV11-2 and TRBJ1-2; D possibly corresponds to TRBD1 (6 bases). Germline V gives CDR1 SGHAT, CDR2 FQNNGV. Trimming pared 4 bases from V and 2 bases from J, leaving 17 bases between. The CDR3 loop spans 16 amino acids. The CDR3 DNA sequence: TGTGCCAGCAGCTCACCCCGGGGGGCCCTGAACTATGGCTACACCTTC. Its translation is CASSSPRGALNYGYTF.

The V call is TRBV7-2, the J call TRBJ1-5; D uncertain. Germline loops: CDR1 SGHTA, CDR2 FQGNSA. Trimming removed 2 bases from V and 7 bases from J, with 9 bases in between. CDR3 size: 13 residues. CDR3: CASSLKGSQPQHF. CDR3 bases: TGTGCCAGCAGCTTAAAAGGCAGCCAGCCCCAGCATTTT.

This chain links TRBV6-1 with TRBJ2-3, with TRBD2 matching 8 bases. After removal of 6 bases from V and 4 bases from J, the junction contained 6 bases not matched to a gene. This CDR3 region has 14 residues. Germline CDR1 and CDR2: MNHNS and SASEGT. CDR3 region: CASRGWREADTQYF. CDR3 bases: TGTGCCAGCAGGGGGTGGCGGGAGGCAGATACGCAGTATTTT.

This clone was detected only once. The chain combines TRBV6-5 with TRBJ2-7; no clear D gene. Between the trimmed V and J ends, which lost 0 bases and 2 bases, there was a span of 8 bases. CDR1 MNHEY and CDR2 SVGAGI come from the germline V gene. The CDR3 length is 14 residues. CDR3 sequence reads: CASSYSSSTYEQYF. CDR3 sequence (DNA): TGTGCCAGCAGTTACTCGAGCAGTACCTACGAGCAGTACTTC.

This rearrangement joins TRBV27 to TRBJ2-1, with TRBD1 identical over 8 bases. The CDR3 loop spans 16 amino acids. With 8 bases clipped from V and 4 bases from J, the junction kept 13 bases outside the gene matches. Germline loops: CDR1 MNHEY, CDR2 SMNVEV (reference sequence). This chain's CDR3 is CASRLTGTGIYNEQFF. CDR3 sequence (DNA): TGTGCCAGCCGACTGACCGGGACAGGAATATACAATGAGCAGTTCTTC.

The chain has TRBV5-4 and TRBJ1-5; D is possibly TRBD1 (6 bases). The V end was cut by 0 bases, the J end by 5 bases, with 6 bases between. This CDR3 has 13 amino acids. Germline-derived CDR1 and CDR2 are SGHNT and YYREEE (reference sequence). As DNA, the CDR3 is TGTGCCAGCAGCTTGGACAGGGATCAGCCCCAGCATTTT. Translated: CASSLDRDQPQHF.

The rearrangement joins TRBV13 to TRBJ2-7; D unclear. Germline-derived CDR1 and CDR2 are PRHDT and FYEKMQ (reference sequence). V lost 0 bases, J lost 2 bases, and 8 bases lay in between. CDR3 length equals 14 residues. CDR3 coding DNA: TGTGCCAGCAGCTTAGGCCGCGGAGCCTACGAGCAGTACTTC. Residues: CASSLGRGAYEQYF.

The V and J genes are TRBV28 and TRBJ2-2; no firm D call. The V gene's germline CDR1 is MDHEN and CDR2 SYDVKM. V dropped 2 bases and J dropped 5 bases, with 24 bases sitting between them. The CDR3 contains 19 residues. This CDR3 reads CASSLPYTRAEEETGELFF. The CDR3 DNA is TGTGCCAGCAGTTTACCTTATACCCGGGCCGAAGAGGAGACCGGGGAGCTGTTTTTT.

This clone has just one count. This sequence joins TRBV7-6 and TRBJ2-1; 7 positions match TRBD2. The CDR3 runs to 15 residues. Germline assignment: CDR1 SGHVS and CDR2 FNYEAQ. With V trimmed by 5 bases and J by 7 bases, 11 bases remained unmatched. As DNA, the CDR3 is TGTGCCAGCAGCCGCGCGGGAGCTGGGGGGAATGAGCAGTTCTTC. It specifies CASSRAGAGGNEQFF.

The chain is built from TRBV27 and TRBJ2-2; no clear D. This CDR3 has 14 residues. Germline lookup yields CDR1 MNHEY and CDR2 SMNVEV (reference sequence). The ends were cut back, 6 bases at V and 2 bases at J, with 10 bases in the middle. The CDR3 DNA reads as TGTGCCAGCAGCCCCCGGGTTAACACCGGGGAGCTGTTTTTT. It yields the protein CASSPRVNTGELFF.

The chain joins TRBV19 to TRBJ1-1; D not resolved. Germline CDR1 LNHDA, CDR2 SQIVND (reference sequence). The CDR3 has 13 amino acids. V was trimmed by 3 bases and J by 3 bases, leaving 8 bases between them. DNA of the CDR3: TGTGCCAGTAGTATCCCAGGAGACACTGAAGCTTTCTTT. Translating it yields CASSIPGDTEAFF.